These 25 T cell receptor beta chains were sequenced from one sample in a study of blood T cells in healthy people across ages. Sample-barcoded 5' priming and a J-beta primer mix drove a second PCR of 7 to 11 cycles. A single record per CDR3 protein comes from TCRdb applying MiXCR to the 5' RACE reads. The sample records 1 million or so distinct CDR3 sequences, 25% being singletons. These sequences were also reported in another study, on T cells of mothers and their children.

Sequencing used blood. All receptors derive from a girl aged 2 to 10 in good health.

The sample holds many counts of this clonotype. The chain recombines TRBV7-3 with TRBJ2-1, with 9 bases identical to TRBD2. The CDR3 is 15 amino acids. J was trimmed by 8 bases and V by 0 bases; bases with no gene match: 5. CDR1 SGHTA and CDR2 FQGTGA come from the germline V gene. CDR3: CASSLTSGGLDEQFF. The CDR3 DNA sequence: TGTGCCAGCAGCTTAACTAGCGGGGGTTTGGATGAGCAGTTCTTC.

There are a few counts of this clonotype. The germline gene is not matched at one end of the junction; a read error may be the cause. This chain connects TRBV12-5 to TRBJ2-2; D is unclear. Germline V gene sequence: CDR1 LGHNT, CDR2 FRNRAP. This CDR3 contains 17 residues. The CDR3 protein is CASGLVGSSTSTRELFF. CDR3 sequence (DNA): TGTGCTAGTGGTTTGGTAGGGTCTAGTACATCCACCAGGGAGCTGTTTTTT.

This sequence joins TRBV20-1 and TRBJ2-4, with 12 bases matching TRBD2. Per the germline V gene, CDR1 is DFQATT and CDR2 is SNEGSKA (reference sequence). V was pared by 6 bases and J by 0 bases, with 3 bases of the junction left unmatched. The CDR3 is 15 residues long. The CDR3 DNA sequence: TGCAGTGCGCGACTAGCGGGAGTAGCCAAAAACATTCAGTACTTC. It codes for CSARLAGVAKNIQYF.

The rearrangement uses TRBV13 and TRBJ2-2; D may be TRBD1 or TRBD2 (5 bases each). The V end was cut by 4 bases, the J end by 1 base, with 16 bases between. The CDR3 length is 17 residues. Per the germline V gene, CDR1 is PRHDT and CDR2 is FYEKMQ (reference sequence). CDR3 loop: CASSSGTVGMNTGELFF. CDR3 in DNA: TGTGCCAGCAGCTCCGGGACGGTGGGGATGAACACCGGGGAGCTGTTTTTT.

CDR3 sequence reads: CSASLVGDTQYF. CDR3 in DNA: TGCAGTGCTAGTTTGGTCGGGGATACGCAGTATTTT. V is TRBV20-1 and J is TRBJ2-3; D is uncertain. The CDR3 consists of 12 residues. The V gene's germline CDR1 is DFQATT and CDR2 SNEGSKA (reference sequence). Trimming took off 3 bases at V and 6 bases at J, with 10 bases between the two ends.

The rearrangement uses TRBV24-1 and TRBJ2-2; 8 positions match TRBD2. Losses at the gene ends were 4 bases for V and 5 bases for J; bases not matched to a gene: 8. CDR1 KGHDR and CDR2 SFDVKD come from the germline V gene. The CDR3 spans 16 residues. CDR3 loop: CATSDGAGGDTGELFF. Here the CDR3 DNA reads TGTGCCACCAGTGACGGGGCGGGAGGAGATACCGGGGAGCTGTTTTTT.

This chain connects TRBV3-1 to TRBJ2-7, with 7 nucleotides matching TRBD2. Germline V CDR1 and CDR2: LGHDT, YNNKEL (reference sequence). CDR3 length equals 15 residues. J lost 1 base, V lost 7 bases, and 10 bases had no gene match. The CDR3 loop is CASTTGVSGSYEQYF. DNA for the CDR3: TGTGCCAGCACCACCGGGGTTAGCGGGTCCTACGAGCAGTACTTC.

Here the CDR3 reads CASSPPLNTGELFF. The CDR3, as DNA: TGTGCCAGCAGCCCACCACTAAACACCGGGGAGCTGTTTTTT. This chain links TRBV7-9 with TRBJ2-2; D remains unclear. CDR1 and CDR2 from the germline V gene are SEHNR and FQNEAQ (reference sequence). With 5 bases removed from V and 2 bases from J, the gap between germline ends came to 9 bases. The CDR3 has 14 residues.

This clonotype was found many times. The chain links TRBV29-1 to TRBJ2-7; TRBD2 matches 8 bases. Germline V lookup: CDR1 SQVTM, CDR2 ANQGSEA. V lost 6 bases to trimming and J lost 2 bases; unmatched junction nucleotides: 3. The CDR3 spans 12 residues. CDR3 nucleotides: TGCAGCGTCCTAGCGGGCACCTACGAGCAGTACTTC. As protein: CSVLAGTYEQYF.

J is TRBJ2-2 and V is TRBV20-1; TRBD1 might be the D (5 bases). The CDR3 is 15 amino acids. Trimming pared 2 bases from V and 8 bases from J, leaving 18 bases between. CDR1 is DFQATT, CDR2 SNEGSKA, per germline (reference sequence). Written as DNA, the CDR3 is TGCAGTGCTAGACCCCAGGGTCTTTTCCTGGGGGAGCTGTTTTTT. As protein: CSARPQGLFLGELFF.

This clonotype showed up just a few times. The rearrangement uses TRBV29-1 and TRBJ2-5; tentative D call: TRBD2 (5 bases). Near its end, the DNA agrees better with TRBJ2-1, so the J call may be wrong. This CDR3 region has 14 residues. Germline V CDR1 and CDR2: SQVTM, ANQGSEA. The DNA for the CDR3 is TGCAGCGTCTTAGGCCGGGGTCGGCCCAATGAGCAGTTCTTC. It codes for CSVLGRGRPNEQFF.

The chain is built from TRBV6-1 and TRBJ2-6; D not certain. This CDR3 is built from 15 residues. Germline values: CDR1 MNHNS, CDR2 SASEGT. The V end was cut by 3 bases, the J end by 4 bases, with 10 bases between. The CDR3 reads CASSDRVSGANVLTF. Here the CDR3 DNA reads TGTGCCAGCAGTGATCGGGTAAGCGGGGCCAACGTCCTGACTTTC.

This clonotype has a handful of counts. The CDR3 DNA reads as TGCGCCAGCAGCTTGTTAACGGGGGGCGCAGAAGGCGAGCAGTACTTC. As protein: CASSLLTGGAEGEQYF. The chain uses TRBV5-1 and TRBJ2-5, with D tentatively TRBD2 (7 bases). TRBJ2-7 matches the DNA end more closely, so the J call is doubtful. CDR3 length: 16 residues. CDR1 and CDR2 from the germline V gene are SGHRS and YFSETQ.

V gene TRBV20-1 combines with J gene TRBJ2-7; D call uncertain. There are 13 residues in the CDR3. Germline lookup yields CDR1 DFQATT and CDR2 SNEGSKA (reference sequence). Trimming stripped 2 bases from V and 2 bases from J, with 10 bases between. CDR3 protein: CSARIAAAYEQYF. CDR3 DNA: TGCAGTGCTAGAATCGCGGCAGCCTACGAGCAGTACTTC.

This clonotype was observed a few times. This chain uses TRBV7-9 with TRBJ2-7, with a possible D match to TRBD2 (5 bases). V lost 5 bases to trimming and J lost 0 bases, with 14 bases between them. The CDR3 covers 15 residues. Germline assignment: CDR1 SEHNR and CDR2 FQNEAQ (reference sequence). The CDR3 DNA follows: TGTGCCAGCAGCGCCCCAGGACTTTTCTCCTACGAGCAGTACTTC. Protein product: CASSAPGLFSYEQYF.

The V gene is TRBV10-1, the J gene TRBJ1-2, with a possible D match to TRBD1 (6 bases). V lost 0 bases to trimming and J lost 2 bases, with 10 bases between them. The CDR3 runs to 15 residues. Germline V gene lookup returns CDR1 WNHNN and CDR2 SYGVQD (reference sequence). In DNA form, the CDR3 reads TGCGCCAGCAGTGAGTCGGGACATCCCAACTATGGCTACACCTTC. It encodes CASSESGHPNYGYTF.

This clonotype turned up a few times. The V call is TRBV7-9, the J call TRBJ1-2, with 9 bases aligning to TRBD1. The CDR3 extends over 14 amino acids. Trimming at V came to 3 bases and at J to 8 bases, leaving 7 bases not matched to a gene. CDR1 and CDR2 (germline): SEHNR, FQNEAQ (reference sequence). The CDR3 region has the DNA TGTGCCAGCAGCTTGGTAGGGGGACAGGGAGGCTACACCTTC. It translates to CASSLVGGQGGYTF.

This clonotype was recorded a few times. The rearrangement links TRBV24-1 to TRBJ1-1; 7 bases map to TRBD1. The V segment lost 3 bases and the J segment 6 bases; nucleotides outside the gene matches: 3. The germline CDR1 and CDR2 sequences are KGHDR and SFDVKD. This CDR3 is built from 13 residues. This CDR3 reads CATSDADRPEAFF. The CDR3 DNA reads TGTGCCACCAGTGATGCGGACAGGCCTGAAGCTTTCTTT.

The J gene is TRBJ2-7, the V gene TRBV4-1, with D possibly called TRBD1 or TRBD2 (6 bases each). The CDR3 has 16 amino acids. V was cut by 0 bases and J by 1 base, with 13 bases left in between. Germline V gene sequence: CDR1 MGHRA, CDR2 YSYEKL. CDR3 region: CASSQDVGGLSYEQYF. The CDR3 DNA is TGCGCCAGCAGCCAAGACGTCGGGGGCCTTTCCTACGAGCAGTACTTC.

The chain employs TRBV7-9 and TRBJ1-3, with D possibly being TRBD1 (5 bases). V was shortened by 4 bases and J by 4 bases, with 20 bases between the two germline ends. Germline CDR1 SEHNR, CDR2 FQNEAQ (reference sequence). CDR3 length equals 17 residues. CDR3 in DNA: TGTGCCAGCAGCTCCGGGGGATTCGCTGACGGGGGAAACACCATATATTTT. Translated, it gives CASSSGGFADGGNTIYF.

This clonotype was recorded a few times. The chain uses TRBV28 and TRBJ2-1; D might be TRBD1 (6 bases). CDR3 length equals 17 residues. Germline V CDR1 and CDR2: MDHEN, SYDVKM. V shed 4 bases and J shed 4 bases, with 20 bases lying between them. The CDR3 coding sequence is TGTGCCAGCAGTTCCCCGACAGGACGCCTCCCTTACAATGAGCAGTTCTTC. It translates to CASSSPTGRLPYNEQFF.

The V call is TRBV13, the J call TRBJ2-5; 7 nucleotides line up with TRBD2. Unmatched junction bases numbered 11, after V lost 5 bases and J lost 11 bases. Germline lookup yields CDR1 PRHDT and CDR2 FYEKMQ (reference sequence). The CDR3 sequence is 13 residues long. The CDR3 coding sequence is TGTGCCAGCAGCACCGGGACTACGGGTCGGCAGTACTTC. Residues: CASSTGTTGRQYF. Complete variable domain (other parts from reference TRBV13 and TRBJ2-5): AAGVIQSPRHLIKEKRETATLKCYPIPRHDTVYWYQQGPGQDPQFLISFYEKMQSDKGSIPDRFSAQQFSDYHSELNMSSLELGDSALYFCASSTGTTGRQYFGPGTRLLVL.

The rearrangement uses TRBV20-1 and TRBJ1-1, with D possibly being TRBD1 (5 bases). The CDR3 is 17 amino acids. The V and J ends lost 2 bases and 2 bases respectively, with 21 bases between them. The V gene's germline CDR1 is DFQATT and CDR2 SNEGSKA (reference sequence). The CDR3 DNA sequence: TGCAGTGCTAGATCGGGAATGGGGACCTTACTCAACACTGAAGCTTTCTTT. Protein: CSARSGMGTLLNTEAFF.

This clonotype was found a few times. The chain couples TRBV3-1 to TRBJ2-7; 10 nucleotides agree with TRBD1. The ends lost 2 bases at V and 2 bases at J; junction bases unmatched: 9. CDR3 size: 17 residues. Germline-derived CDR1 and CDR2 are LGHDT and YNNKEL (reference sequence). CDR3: CASSQYDRDRGTYEQYF. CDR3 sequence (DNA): TGTGCCAGCAGCCAATATGACCGGGACAGGGGAACCTACGAGCAGTACTTC.

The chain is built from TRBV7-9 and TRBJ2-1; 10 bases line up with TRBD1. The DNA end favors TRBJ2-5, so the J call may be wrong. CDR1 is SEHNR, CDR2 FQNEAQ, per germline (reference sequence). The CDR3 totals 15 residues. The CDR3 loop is CASSFPGTGVETQYF. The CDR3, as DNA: TGTGCCAGCAGCTTCCCCGGGACAGGGGTAGAGACCCAGTACTTC.